The clone carrying this TCR beta chain was picked up one time. Its matching antigen is unknown. This record comes from a study of Tregs in tolerant kidney transplant recipients. Overall study findings and caveats: Activated donor B cell expansion appeared to reveal the most relevant donor-specific TCRbeta repertoire. Nucleotide sequences could not be compared across some patients' samples due to primer changes.

Sequenced by immunoSEQ multiplex PCR; TCRdb stores in-frame clones only, minus some. This table has roughly 69,000 clones, 85% to 90% appearing once. In germline, CDR1 is MNHNS, CDR2 SASEGT. This CDR3 region has 15 residues. V gave up 5 bases and J gave up 8 bases; unmatched junction bases: 10. The sample in question was CD4+ T cells from blood, obtained before the transplant. The source of this sequence is a human donor who received a combined kidney and bone marrow transplant. The V call is TRBV6-1, the J call TRBJ1-4, with 8 positions matching TRBD1. The CDR3 here is CASSTETGAREKLFF. CDR3 bases: TGTGCCAGCAGTACCGAGACAGGGGCCCGGGAAAAACTGTTTTTT.